This T cell receptor (beta chain) stems from a study of blood T cell repertoires in COVID-19. Study summary: Sources were T cells, B-cell-depleted T cells, or PBMCs; the material itself was cDNA or gDNA.

With 6 bases clipped from V and 4 bases from J, the junction kept 9 bases outside the gene matches. Germline CDR1 reads MNHEY; CDR2 reads SVGAGI. The CDR3 has 14 amino acids. In the study's own analysis: The authors estimated nucleated cell counts from reference gene primer amplification. Assay used: immunoSEQ multiplex PCR; TCRdb lists only in-frame clones, some missing. D and trimming come from the DNA, and the V and J calls and clone size come from that table. The sample has fewer than 150,000 clones; about four fifths are singletons. Sequencing used peripheral blood. V usage is TRBV6-5 and J usage is TRBJ2-7, with 7 bases fitting TRBD1. The clonotype was recovered from a middle-aged woman with acute or convalescent COVID-19. CDR3 sequence: CASSQTYRGYEQYF. CDR3 coding DNA: TGTGCCAGCAGCCAGACTTACAGGGGATACGAGCAGTACTTC.